This T cell receptor beta chain came from a study of vaccination effects on CD4 cells after COVID-19. Overall study context: It was a median of 72 days after the second dose that post-vaccine samples were obtained. General observations from the study: There were few convalescent patients in the study and no early post-infection timepoints.

This clone was detected only once. Its cognate antigen is unknown. Antigen-specific CD4+ T cell clonotypes were called by their expansion after viral peptide-pool culture in ViraFEST. When more than 9 days of culture had elapsed, CD4+ T cells were isolated. As their vaccination, participants received two doses of either BNT162b2 or mRNA-1273. Neither prior SARS-CoV-2 infection nor positive nucleocapsid antibodies were present in the vaccine recipients. Days 3 and 7 saw half the medium replaced with IL-2 medium. Generated by immunoSEQ multiplex PCR, the TCRdb table keeps only in-frame clones and is missing some. The sample records some 15,000 clones, 70% to 80% being singletons. This CDR3 has 14 amino acids. Trimming stripped 7 bases from V and 2 bases from J, with 14 bases between. Germline V gene sequence: CDR1 SGDLS, CDR2 YYNGEE.

V gene TRBV9 combines with J gene TRBJ2-3, with D perhaps matching TRBD1 (6 bases). The TCR comes from a human donor who received a COVID-19 vaccine. Sequences were derived from CD4+ T cells from PBMCs cultured with HCoV-NL63 spike peptides, sampled after COVID-19 vaccination. CDR3 nucleotide sequence: TGTGCCAGCTCCATTGGGGGCCCCACAGATACGCAGTATTTT. Translation gives CASSIGGPTDTQYF.